The source of this T cell receptor beta chain is a study of brain metastases from non-small cell lung cancer. Points from the study as a whole: T-cell infiltration was lower in brain metastases than primaries (P < 0.001). TCR repertoires overlapped largely between brain metastases and matched primaries. Compared with their matched primary tumors, roughly two thirds of brain metastases showed expanded T-cell clones.

The assay was immunoSEQ multiplex PCR, and TCRdb's table has in-frame clones only and misses some. There are some 1,700 clones in the sample; approximately 81% occur only once, and 17% lies in the top ten. Germline CDR1 is KGHSH and CDR2 is LQKENI. The length of the CDR3 is 15 residues. Trimming removed 0 bases from V and 1 base from J, with 7 bases in between. On this clone: What it recognizes is unknown.

The sequenced sample was primary lung tumor tissue. This clonotype originated in a donor older than 35 with non-small cell lung cancer. The chain employs TRBV18 and TRBJ2-1; no firm D call. For the CDR3, the DNA is TGTGCCAGCTCACCACCAGGGTCATCCTACAATGAGCAGTTCTTC. This codes for CASSPPGSSYNEQFF.